This TCR beta chain was captured by sequencing in a study of blood T cell repertoires in COVID-19. Method: immunoSEQ multiplex PCR; TCRdb's copy keeps in-frame clones and lacks some. Of 250,000 to 350,000 clones listed, roughly nine tenths are singletons. CDR3 length: 17 residues. The germline V gene has CDR1 SGHRS and CDR2 YFSETQ. V lost 3 bases and J lost 0; bases outside the gene matches: 6. Sample: peripheral blood. This sequence originates from a woman in her forties or fifties who had recovered from COVID-19. The chain joins TRBV5-1 to TRBJ2-1; 10 bases align to TRBD2. The CDR3 bases are TGCGCCAGCAGCTACGGACTAGCGGCGGGCTCCTACAATGAGCAGTTCTTC. This sequence encodes CASSYGLAAGSYNEQFF. Supplemented by reference TRBV5-1 and TRBJ2-1, the full variable domain reads KAGVTQTPRYLIKTRGQQVTLSCSPISGHRSVSWYQQTPGQGLQFLFEYFSETQRNKGNFPGRFSGRQFSNSRSEMNVSTLELGDSALYLCASSYGLAAGSYNEQFFGPGTRLTVL.